Listed below are T cell receptor beta chains from one sample, sequenced in a study of blood T cell repertoires in COVID-19. Only in-frame clones appear in the TCRdb table, and some are missing; sequencing was by immunoSEQ multiplex PCR. The sample yields 80,000 to 95,000 clones, approximately 90% seen once. The source material was peripheral blood. Receptors were obtained from a human donor with active COVID-19. The donor label of this sample is uncertain. CDR3s include the opening cysteine and the closing phenylalanine or tryptophan. Each record gives: V gene, J gene, CDR3 protein.

>TRBV4-3|TRBJ2-5
CASSQDGRGGETQYF
>TRBV28|TRBJ1-1
CASSLIGDTEAFF
>TRBV7-8|TRBJ2-6
CASSLAAASGANVLTF
>TRBV7-3|TRBJ2-5
CASSLTRGRQETQYF
>TRBV11-2|TRBJ1-1
CASSTRTPSGANTEAFF
>TRBV6-5|TRBJ2-1
CASTSPGGYNEQFF
>TRBV10-1|TRBJ2-3
CASSRAGGNTDTQYF
>TRBV6-5|TRBJ2-3
CASRPSVIDTQYF
>TRBV6-6|TRBJ1-1
CASSPGTVDTEAFF
>TRBV28|TRBJ2-1
CASSGRLAGNEQFF
>TRBV4-2|TRBJ2-1
CASSRQTSGSYNEQFF
>TRBV4-1|TRBJ1-4
CASSLNRGEKLFF
>TRBV9|TRBJ1-3
CASSVGGGTSGNTIYF
>TRBV28|TRBJ1-5
CASSPNREEPQHF
>TRBV19|TRBJ1-1
CASSLDTDGNTEAFF
>TRBV7-3|TRBJ2-2
CASRKEGADTGELFF
>TRBV9|TRBJ2-7
CASSAEPTGEQYF
>TRBV5-1|TRBJ2-1
CASSLEVRDEQFF
>TRBV19|TRBJ2-3
CASWSRGGPERDTQYF
>TRBV4-1|TRBJ1-2
CASSQDAAGIYGYTF
>TRBV11-3|TRBJ1-1
CASSSRGLTEAFF
>TRBV11-1|TRBJ2-3
CASSLGHTQYF
>TRBV6-6|TRBJ1-2
CATNGGTGGSYGYTF
>TRBV6-5|TRBJ2-5
CASSDGGGQETQYF
>TRBV6-2/TRBV6-3|TRBJ1-5
CASSVTGGNQPQHF
>TRBV28|TRBJ2-5
CASRRDSQETQYF
>TRBV19|TRBJ2-1
CASSPRTGQGEQFF
>TRBV13|TRBJ1-3
CASSLPFRLSSGNTIYF
>TRBV5-1|TRBJ2-3
CASGGISSGTNTDTQYF
>TRBV29-1|TRBJ2-3
CSVVGTQGLAGGLTSTDTQYF
>TRBV11-3|TRBJ2-3
CASSLGGAGVPTDTQYF
>TRBV2|TRBJ1-2
CASLPGQATYGYTF